Shown below are 26 T cell receptor beta chains from a single sample sequenced in a study of T cell repertoires in cytomegalovirus infection. TCRdb re-analysed the reads in MiXCR, keeping a single row per CDR3 protein. The table records about 250,000 distinct CDR3 sequences, 17% of them present only once. Sequencing was performed on CD8+ T cells from PBMCs. Every receptor here comes from a human donor in good health (CMV status not recorded). Some clones in this sample may be carry-over from other donors' samples.

With regard to this clonotype: Given a much more abundant clone one base away, this may be a read error. The chain carries TRBV6-6 and TRBJ2-1; TRBD1 is a possible D gene (5 bases). Germline V gene sequence: CDR1 MNHNY, CDR2 SVGAGI (reference sequence). Trimming cost V 9 bases and J 3 bases, with 12 bases left between them. The CDR3 extends over 13 amino acids. The CDR3 DNA is TGTGCCAGTCTCCGGACATACTACAATGAGCAGTTCTTC. This codes for CASLRTYYNEQFF.

This clonotype occurred many times. This chain joins TRBV7-9 and TRBJ1-5; the D gene is possibly TRBD1 (5 bases). Trimming shortened V by 8 bases and J by 2 bases, and 10 bases separated the two germline ends. Germline V gives CDR1 SEHNR, CDR2 FQNEAQ (reference sequence). The CDR3 covers 13 residues. The CDR3 sequence: CASHGGGNQPQHF. CDR3 nucleotide sequence: TGTGCCAGCCACGGAGGGGGCAATCAGCCCCAGCATTTT.

The J gene is TRBJ1-6, the V gene TRBV2; possibly TRBD1 for D (5 bases). Trimming shortened V by 6 bases and J by 10 bases, and 13 bases separated the two germline ends. Germline assignment: CDR1 SNHLY and CDR2 FYNNEI. The CDR3 contains 13 residues. This chain's CDR3 is CASRGRGDSPLHF. The DNA of the CDR3 is TGTGCCAGCAGGGGACGCGGTGACTCACCCCTCCACTTT. The full variable domain, its missing parts supplied by reference TRBV2 and TRBJ1-6, is EPEVTQTPSHQVTQMGQEVILRCVPISNHLYFYWYRQILGQKVEFLVSFYNNEISEKSEIFDDQFSVERPDGSNFTLKIRSTKLEDSAMYFCASRGRGDSPLHFGNGTRLTVT.

In this sample, this clonotype turned up a few times. The chain links TRBV25-1 to TRBJ1-2; the D gene is possibly TRBD1 (5 bases). This CDR3 has 14 residues. Germline V gene lookup returns CDR1 MGHDK and CDR2 SYGVNS. The germline V and J ends were trimmed by 0 bases and 6 bases, with 11 bases remaining between them. As DNA, the CDR3 is TGTGCCAGCAGTGAATATTTCCCAGGGAATGGCTACACCTTC. Protein product: CASSEYFPGNGYTF.

In its sample, this clonotype was seen a few times. The rearrangement links TRBV25-1 to TRBJ2-1, with TRBD2 identical over 10 bases. CDR1 and CDR2 from the germline V gene are MGHDK and SYGVNS. CDR3 size: 17 residues. With 4 bases clipped from V and 4 bases from J, the junction kept 10 bases outside the gene matches. The CDR3 loop is CASSVTTSGAAYNEQFF. The CDR3 DNA reads as TGTGCCAGCAGTGTCACCACTAGCGGGGCGGCATACAATGAGCAGTTCTTC. The variable domain in full, completed from reference TRBV25-1 and TRBJ2-1, reads EADIYQTPRYLVIGTGKKITLECSQTMGHDKMYWYQQDPGMELHLIHYSYGVNSTEKGDLSSESTVSRIRTEHFPLTLESARPSHTSQYLCASSVTTSGAAYNEQFFGPGTRLTVL.

The V and J genes are TRBV9 and TRBJ1-6, with 7 bases lining up with TRBD1. V lost 3 bases to trimming and J lost 2 bases; unmatched junction nucleotides: 5. Germline assignment: CDR1 SGDLS and CDR2 YYNGEE. The CDR3 has 16 residues. CDR3 amino acids: CASSEGDRPYNSPLHF. CDR3 sequence (DNA): TGTGCCAGCAGCGAGGGGGACAGACCCTATAATTCACCCCTCCACTTT. The whole variable domain, remainder taken from reference TRBV9 and TRBJ1-6, is DSGVTQTPKHLITATGQRVTLRCSPRSGDLSVYWYQQSLDQGLQFLIQYYNGEERAKGNILERFSAQQFPDLHSELNLSSLELGDSALYFCASSEGDRPYNSPLHFGNGTRLTVT.

The chain uses TRBV6-5 and TRBJ2-2; D not resolved. This CDR3 region has 11 residues. The germline gives CDR1 MNHEY, CDR2 SVGAGI. Trimming pared 8 bases from V and 6 bases from J, leaving 7 bases between. CDR3 DNA sequence: TGTGCCAGCCGCTTTTCCGGGGAGCTGTTTTTT. Its protein is CASRFSGELFF.

The sample holds a few counts of this clonotype. A junction boundary mismatches the germline segment, possibly from a read error. CDR3 region: CASSQDPGTGDEQFF. In nucleotides, the CDR3 is TGTGCCAGCAGCCAAGACCCGGGGACAGGGGATGAGCAGTTCTTC. The chain combines TRBV4-1 with TRBJ2-1; TRBD1 aligns across 10 bases. This CDR3 contains 15 residues. In germline, CDR1 is MGHRA, CDR2 YSYEKL.

This clonotype showed up just a few times. The rearrangement joins TRBV5-6 to TRBJ1-6; TRBD1 might be the D (6 bases). The germline V gene encodes CDR1 SGHDT and CDR2 YYEEEE. This CDR3 spans 16 amino acids. V dropped 3 bases and J dropped 4 bases, with 14 bases sitting between them. The CDR3 reads CASSSGTPRYNSPLHF. The CDR3 coding sequence is TGTGCCAGCAGCTCCGGGACACCGAGGTATAATTCACCCCTCCACTTT.

The rearrangement links TRBV11-2 to TRBJ2-1, with 14 bases lining up with TRBD2. V gave up 5 bases and J gave up 8 bases; unmatched junction bases: 14. Germline loops: CDR1 SGHAT, CDR2 FQNNGV. CDR3 length equals 18 residues. Written as DNA, the CDR3 is TGTGCCAGCAGCCTGACTAGCGGGGGGGCGGCTTTTATTGATGAGCAGTTCTTC. Residues: CASSLTSGGAAFIDEQFF.

V usage is TRBV5-6 and J usage is TRBJ2-3; no definite D call. Germline CDR1 and CDR2: SGHDT and YYEEEE. V shed 1 base and J shed 3 bases, with 12 bases lying between them. There are 15 residues in the CDR3. The CDR3 bases are TGTGCCAGCAGCTTGCGTACTTCCACAACAGATACGCAGTATTTT. This encodes CASSLRTSTTDTQYF.

The genes are TRBV2 and TRBJ1-1; no clear D gene. Deletions cut 3 bases from V and 3 bases from J, with 11 bases between. The germline V gene encodes CDR1 SNHLY and CDR2 FYNNEI. This CDR3 spans 14 amino acids. CDR3 bases: TGTGCCAGCAGTGAGGGCCGCTGGGACACTGAAGCTTTCTTT. It is translated as CASSEGRWDTEAFF.

The chain employs TRBV7-8 and TRBJ2-7, with 9 bases lining up with TRBD2. Trimming at V came to 5 bases and at J to 5 bases, leaving 10 bases not matched to a gene. The V gene's germline CDR1 is SGHVS and CDR2 FQNEAQ. CDR3 length equals 15 residues. CDR3 loop: CASSPNVAGANEQYF. The CDR3 DNA reads TGTGCCAGCAGCCCCAACGTAGCGGGGGCGAACGAGCAGTACTTC.

The gene calls are TRBV7-9 and TRBJ2-1; D is ambiguous. Trimming stripped 2 bases from V and 0 bases from J, with 8 bases between. There are 15 residues in the CDR3. Germline V gene sequence: CDR1 SEHNR, CDR2 FQNEAQ (reference sequence). DNA of the CDR3: TGTGCCAGCAGCTTACAGGTTAGCTCCTACAATGAGCAGTTCTTC. Protein product: CASSLQVSSYNEQFF. Full variable domain (outside the CDR3, taken from reference TRBV7-9 and TRBJ2-1): DTGVSQNPRHKITKRGQNVTFRCDPISEHNRLYWYRQTLGQGPEFLTYFQNEAQLEKSRLLSDRFSAERPKGSFSTLEIQRTEQGDSAMYLCASSLQVSSYNEQFFGPGTRLTVL.

The chain combines TRBV27 with TRBJ2-7; D is unresolved. V was clipped by 5 bases and J by 6 bases, with 14 bases between them. Germline loops: CDR1 MNHEY, CDR2 SMNVEV (reference sequence). The CDR3 runs to 13 residues. The CDR3 DNA is TGTGCCAGCAGTCTTTCCCACAAGTCCGAGCAGTACTTC. This sequence encodes CASSLSHKSEQYF.

The V call is TRBV25-1, the J call TRBJ2-2; 7 bases match TRBD1. CDR1 is MGHDK, CDR2 SYGVNS, per germline. The CDR3 consists of 16 residues. Trimming took 5 bases from V and 0 from J; bases not matched to a gene: 6. CDR3 sequence: CASSQPGQTNTGELFF. In DNA, the CDR3 is TGTGCCAGCAGTCAACCGGGACAGACGAACACCGGGGAGCTGTTTTTT.

This clonotype was seen more than once but under ten times. The rearrangement links TRBV3-1 to TRBJ2-5, with D perhaps TRBD2 (5 bases). The germline V gene has CDR1 LGHDT and CDR2 YNNKEL (reference sequence). Deletions cut 0 bases from V and 10 bases from J, with 12 bases between. This CDR3 is built from 13 residues. CDR3 protein: CASSQDSLRDQYF. The CDR3 nucleotides read TGTGCCAGCAGCCAAGATTCTTTGAGGGACCAGTACTTC.

The CDR3 region is CASSFPKEVYEQYF. In nucleotides, the CDR3 is TGTGCCAGCAGCTTCCCGAAGGAGGTCTACGAGCAGTACTTC. The gene calls are TRBV6-2 or TRBV6-3 and TRBJ2-7; a possible D gene is TRBD2 (5 bases). The ends were cut back, 6 bases at V and 3 bases at J, with 15 bases in the middle. Germline lookup yields CDR1 MNHEY and CDR2 SVGEGT. This CDR3 is 14 amino acids long.

This clonotype was seen at least ten times. The genes are TRBV6-6 and TRBJ2-5; 7 nucleotides agree with TRBD1. CDR1 is MNHNY and CDR2 is SVGAGI in the germline V gene (reference sequence). V dropped 5 bases and J dropped 5; count of bases not matched to a gene: 8. This CDR3 comprises 14 residues. CDR3 in amino acids: CASSAQGDVETQYF. CDR3 in DNA: TGTGCCAGCAGTGCCCAGGGGGATGTGGAGACCCAGTACTTC.

This clonotype was seen a handful of times. V usage is TRBV2 and J usage is TRBJ1-2; D might be TRBD1 (5 bases). V lost 4 bases to trimming and J lost 8 bases, with 11 bases between them. Germline V gene sequence: CDR1 SNHLY, CDR2 FYNNEI. This CDR3 region has 12 residues. The CDR3 loop reads CASSGTLEGYTF. CDR3 in DNA: TGTGCCAGCAGTGGGACACTCGAGGGCTACACCTTC. Supplemented by reference TRBV2 and TRBJ1-2, the full variable domain reads EPEVTQTPSHQVTQMGQEVILRCVPISNHLYFYWYRQILGQKVEFLVSFYNNEISEKSEIFDDQFSVERPDGSNFTLKIRSTKLEDSAMYFCASSGTLEGYTFGSGTRLTVV.

The sample holds a few counts of this clonotype. The chain couples TRBV28 to TRBJ1-1; 7 bases are shared with TRBD1. CDR1 is MDHEN and CDR2 is SYDVKM in the germline V gene. Germline trimming cut 4 bases from V and 5 bases from J; bases unmatched to any gene: 13. The CDR3 runs to 16 residues. This chain's CDR3 is CASSSQNRQGVTEAFF. CDR3 nucleotide sequence: TGTGCCAGCAGTTCCCAGAACCGACAGGGCGTGACTGAAGCTTTCTTT. The full variable domain, rest sourced from reference TRBV28 and TRBJ1-1, is DVKVTQSSRYLVKRTGEKVFLECVQDMDHENMFWYRQDPGLGLRLIYFSYDVKMKEKGDIPEGYSVSREKKERFSLILESASTNQTSMYLCASSSQNRQGVTEAFFGQGTRLTVV.

J is TRBJ1-1 and V is TRBV10-3; D possibly corresponds to TRBD1 (5 bases). Germline V CDR1 and CDR2: ENHRY, SYGVKD. CDR3 length: 13 residues. V lost 10 bases to trimming and J lost 3 bases, with 15 bases between them. CDR3 region: CATSRAGDTEAFF. The CDR3 nucleotides read TGTGCCACGAGCAGGGCGGGAGACACTGAAGCTTTCTTT.

This clonotype was counted many times. This chain uses TRBV7-2 with TRBJ2-1; TRBD1 is a possible D gene (6 bases). This CDR3 is built from 15 residues. With 5 bases removed from V and 1 base from J, the gap between germline ends came to 12 bases. Germline V gene data show CDR1 as SGHTA and CDR2 as FQGNSA. The CDR3 loop reads CASSPPQGSYNEQFF. The CDR3 nucleotides read TGTGCCAGCAGCCCACCACAGGGTTCCTACAATGAGCAGTTCTTC.

In its sample, this clonotype was seen once. The J gene is TRBJ2-2, the V gene TRBV4-2; 7 bases align to TRBD2. Germline lookup yields CDR1 LGHNA and CDR2 YNFKEQ. Trimming took 6 bases from V and 6 from J; bases not matched to a gene: 16. This CDR3 contains 17 residues. CDR3 DNA: TGTGCCAGCAGTGACTTGGGGGGGACCAATAACGCCGGGGAGCTGTTTTTT. Its translation is CASSDLGGTNNAGELFF.

A few counts support this clonotype. This rearrangement joins TRBV28 to TRBJ2-1; TRBD2 matches at 9 bases. Unmatched junction bases numbered 8, after V lost 3 bases and J lost 5 bases. Germline V gene lookup returns CDR1 MDHEN and CDR2 SYDVKM. This CDR3 comprises 16 residues. Written as DNA, the CDR3 is TGTGCCAGCAGTTTTCCCCTAGCGGGGATGAACAATGAGCAGTTCTTC. Translated, it gives CASSFPLAGMNNEQFF. Based on the CDR3 plus reference TRBV28 and TRBJ2-1, the full variable domain is DVKVTQSSRYLVKRTGEKVFLECVQDMDHENMFWYRQDPGLGLRLIYFSYDVKMKEKGDIPEGYSVSREKKERFSLILESASTNQTSMYLCASSFPLAGMNNEQFFGPGTRLTVL.

This clonotype has at least ten counts. This chain joins TRBV7-9 and TRBJ2-3, with D perhaps being TRBD1 or TRBD2 (5 bases each). The V end lost 5 bases, the J end lost 3 bases, and 15 bases lay between the germline ends. The CDR3 is made up of 15 amino acids. Germline assignment: CDR1 SEHNR and CDR2 FQNEAQ (reference sequence). The CDR3 region is CASSLRGAGTDTQYF. The CDR3 DNA sequence: TGTGCCAGCAGCCTTCGAGGGGCCGGAACAGATACGCAGTATTTT.